The clone carrying this TCR beta chain has a count of ten or more. The sample comes from a study of OX40 agonist ivuxolimab in advanced cancers. Study details: Intravenous ivuxolimab at 0.01 to 10 mg/kg was given to patients every 2 weeks. A mean age of around 60 years, range roughly 20 to 85, was recorded, and approximately 85% were male.

This CDR3 spans 17 amino acids. Germline V gives CDR1 LGHNA, CDR2 YSLEER. The V end was cut by 0 bases, the J end by 4 bases, with 15 bases between. Data came from immunoSEQ multiplex PCR; TCRdb stores just in-frame clones and leaves some out. The sample lists around 26,000 clones; 80% to 85% were seen once. The specimen was CD4+ or CD8+ T cells sorted from blood, collected in a trial of the OX40 agonist ivuxolimab. This chain joins TRBV4-3 and TRBJ1-4; the D is unclear. This clonotype was obtained from an adult with an advanced solid tumor such as melanoma, head and neck, liver or kidney cancer. In DNA, the CDR3 is TGCGCCAGCAGCCAAGATTATTATGGAGGACTTAATGAAAAACTGTTTTTT. Protein sequence: CASSQDYYGGLNEKLFF.